The sequence of this TCR beta chain was determined in a study of somatic mutations in cytotoxic T cells in rheumatoid arthritis. Study-wide background: Patients had 25 to 30 ml EDTA blood drawn right after diagnosis, before any treatment. Overall study findings and caveats: About an eighth of the roughly 65 patients had a largest CD8+ clone above 20% of CD8+ cells. For rheumatoid arthritis patients, CD8+ clonality increased with age, whereas it did not in healthy controls.

Purity of the CD4+ and CD8+ cells, isolated by positive magnetic bead selection, was checked by flow cytometry. Concerning this clone: Its target is unknown.

CDR1 and CDR2 from the germline V gene are SGHTA and FQGTGA. V lost 5 bases and J lost 3, with 11 bases in between. The CDR3 sequence is 13 residues long. Some clones are missing from TCRdb's copy, which holds only in-frame ones; the method was immunoSEQ multiplex PCR. The sample holds about 19,000 clones; 55% to 80% are singletons and the top ten take 15% to 20%. The V call is TRBV7-3, the J call TRBJ2-7; TRBD1 might be the D (5 bases). The TCR originated in an adult with rheumatoid arthritis. The sequencing input was CD8+ T cells sorted from blood. The CDR3 is CASSETGSYEQYF. For the CDR3, the DNA is TGTGCCAGCAGCGAAACAGGTAGCTACGAGCAGTACTTC.